The T cell receptor (beta chain) described here comes from a study of early T cells in non-severe SARS-CoV-2 infection. Study details: Sequencing was performed on bulk RNA from unsorted whole blood, leaving chains unpaired.

MiXCR, applied by TCRdb to the 5' RACE reads, yields one record per CDR3 protein. Among some 30,000 distinct CDR3 sequences, around 5.9% were seen once, and the ten largest hold over 10%. This clonotype was seen at least ten times. The CDR3 has 13 amino acids. With V trimmed by 5 bases and J by 11 bases, 5 bases remained unmatched. The receptor comes from an adult who was a healthcare worker with PCR-confirmed SARS-CoV-2 infection or an uninfected control (not recorded which). The chain employs TRBV12-3 or TRBV12-4 and TRBJ1-6, with TRBD1 matching 8 bases. Sequencing was done on a sample of whole blood. CDR3 bases: TGTGCCAGCAGTCTAACAGGGGGAGCACCCCTCCACTTT. This codes for CASSLTGGAPLHF.